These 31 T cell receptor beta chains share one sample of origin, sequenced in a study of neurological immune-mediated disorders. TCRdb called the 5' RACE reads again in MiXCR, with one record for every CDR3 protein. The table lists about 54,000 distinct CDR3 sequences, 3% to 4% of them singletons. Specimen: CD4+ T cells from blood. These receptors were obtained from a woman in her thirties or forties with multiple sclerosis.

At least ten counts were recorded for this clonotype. DNA for the CDR3: TGTGCCAGCAGCCAAGAGGGCCTTAATAGCAATCAGCCCCAGCATTTT. It encodes CASSQEGLNSNQPQHF. The chain joins TRBV4-2 to TRBJ1-5; D unresolved. V lost 0 bases and J lost 0, with 9 bases in between. The CDR3 is 16 amino acids. Germline V lookup: CDR1 LGHNA, CDR2 YNFKEQ.

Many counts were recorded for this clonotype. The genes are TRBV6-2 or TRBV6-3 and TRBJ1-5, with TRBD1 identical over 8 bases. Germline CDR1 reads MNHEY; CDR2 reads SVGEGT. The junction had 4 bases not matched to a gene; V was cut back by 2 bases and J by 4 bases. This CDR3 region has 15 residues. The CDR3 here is CASSYTTGVNQPQHF. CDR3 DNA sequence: TGTGCCAGCAGTTACACGACAGGGGTAAATCAGCCCCAGCATTTT.

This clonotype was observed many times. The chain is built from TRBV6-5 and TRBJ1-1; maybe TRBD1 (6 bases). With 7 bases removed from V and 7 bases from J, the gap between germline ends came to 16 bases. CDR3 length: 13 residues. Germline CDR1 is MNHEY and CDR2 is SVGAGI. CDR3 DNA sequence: TGTGCCAGCAAACCCGAGGGGGTACGTGAAGCTTTCTTT. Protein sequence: CASKPEGVREAFF.

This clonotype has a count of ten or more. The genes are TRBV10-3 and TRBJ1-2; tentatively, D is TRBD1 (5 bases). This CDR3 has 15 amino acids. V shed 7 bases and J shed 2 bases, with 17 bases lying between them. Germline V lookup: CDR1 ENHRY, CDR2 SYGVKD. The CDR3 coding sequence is TGTGCCATCACGTCAGGGAGCCCCTCAAACTATGGCTACACCTTC. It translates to CAITSGSPSNYGYTF.

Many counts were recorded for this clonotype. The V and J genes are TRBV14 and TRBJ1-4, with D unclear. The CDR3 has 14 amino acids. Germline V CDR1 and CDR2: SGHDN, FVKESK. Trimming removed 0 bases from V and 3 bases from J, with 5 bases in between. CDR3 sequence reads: CASSQEYPNEKLFF. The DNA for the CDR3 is TGTGCCAGCAGCCAAGAATACCCTAATGAAAAACTGTTTTTT.

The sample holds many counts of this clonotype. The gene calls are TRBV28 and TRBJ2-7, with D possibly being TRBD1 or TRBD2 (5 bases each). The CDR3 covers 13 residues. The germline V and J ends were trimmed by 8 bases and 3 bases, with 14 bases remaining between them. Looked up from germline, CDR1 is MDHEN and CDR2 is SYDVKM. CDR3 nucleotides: TGTGCCAGCGGGCCGGGGCAGAGCTACGAGCAGTACTTC. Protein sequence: CASGPGQSYEQYF.

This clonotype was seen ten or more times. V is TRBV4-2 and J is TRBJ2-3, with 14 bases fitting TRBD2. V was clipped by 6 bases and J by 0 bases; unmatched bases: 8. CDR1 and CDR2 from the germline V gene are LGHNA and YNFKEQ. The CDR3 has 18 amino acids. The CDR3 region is CASSPRTSGGLSTDTQYF. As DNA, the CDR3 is TGTGCCAGCAGTCCCAGGACTAGCGGGGGGCTAAGCACAGATACGCAGTATTTT.

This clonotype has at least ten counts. CDR3 in amino acids: CASSYQGTDTQYF. CDR3 coding DNA: TGTGCCAGCAGTTATCAGGGGACAGATACGCAGTATTTT. The chain uses TRBV6-5 and TRBJ2-3, with a tentative D call TRBD1 (6 bases). The CDR3 length is 13 residues. V was shortened by 3 bases and J by 3 bases, with 7 bases between the two germline ends. In germline, CDR1 is MNHEY, CDR2 SVGAGI.

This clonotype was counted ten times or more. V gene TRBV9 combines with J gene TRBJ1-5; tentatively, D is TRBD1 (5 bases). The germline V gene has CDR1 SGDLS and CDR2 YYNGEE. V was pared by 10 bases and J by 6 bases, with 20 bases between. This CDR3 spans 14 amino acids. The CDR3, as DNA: TGTGCCCTTCCCGGGGGAACGGGCGGTCAGCCCCAGCATTTT. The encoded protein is CALPGGTGGQPQHF.

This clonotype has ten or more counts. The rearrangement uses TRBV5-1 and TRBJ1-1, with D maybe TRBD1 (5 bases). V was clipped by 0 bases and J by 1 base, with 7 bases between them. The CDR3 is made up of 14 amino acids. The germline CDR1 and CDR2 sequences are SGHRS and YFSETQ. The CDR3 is CASSLGGRNTEAFF. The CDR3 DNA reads TGCGCCAGCAGCTTGGGGGGCAGGAACACTGAAGCTTTCTTT. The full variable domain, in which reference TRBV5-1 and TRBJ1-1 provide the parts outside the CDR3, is KAGVTQTPRYLIKTRGQQVTLSCSPISGHRSVSWYQQTPGQGLQFLFEYFSETQRNKGNFPGRFSGRQFSNSRSEMNVSTLELGDSALYLCASSLGGRNTEAFFGQGTRLTVV.

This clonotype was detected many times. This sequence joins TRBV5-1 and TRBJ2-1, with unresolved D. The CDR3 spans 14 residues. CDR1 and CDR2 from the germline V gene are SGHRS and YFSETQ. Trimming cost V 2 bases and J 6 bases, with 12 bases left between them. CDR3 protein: CASSLGDGVNEQFF. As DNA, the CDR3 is TGCGCCAGCAGCTTAGGAGACGGTGTCAATGAGCAGTTCTTC.

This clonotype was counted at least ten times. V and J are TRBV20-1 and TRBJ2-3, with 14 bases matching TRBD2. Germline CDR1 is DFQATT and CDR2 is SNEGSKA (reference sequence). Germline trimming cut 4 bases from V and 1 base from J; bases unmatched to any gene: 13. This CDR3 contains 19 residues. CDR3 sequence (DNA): TGCAGTGCTAAAACGGGGACTAGCGGGGGTCAGAGGGGCACAGATACGCAGTATTTT. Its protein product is CSAKTGTSGGQRGTDTQYF.

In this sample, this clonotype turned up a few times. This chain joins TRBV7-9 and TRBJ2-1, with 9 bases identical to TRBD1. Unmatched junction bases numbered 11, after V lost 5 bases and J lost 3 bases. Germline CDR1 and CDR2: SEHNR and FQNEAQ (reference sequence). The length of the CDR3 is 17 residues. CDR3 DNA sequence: TGTGCCAGCAGCCTTCTCATCCGGGACAGGGTCTACAATGAGCAGTTCTTC. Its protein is CASSLLIRDRVYNEQFF.

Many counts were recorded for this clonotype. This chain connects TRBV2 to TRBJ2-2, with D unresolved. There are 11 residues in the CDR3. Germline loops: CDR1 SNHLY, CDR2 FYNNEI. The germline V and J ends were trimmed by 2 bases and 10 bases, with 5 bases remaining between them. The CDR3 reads CASSERVELFF. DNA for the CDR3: TGTGCCAGCAGTGAAAGGGTGGAGCTGTTTTTT.

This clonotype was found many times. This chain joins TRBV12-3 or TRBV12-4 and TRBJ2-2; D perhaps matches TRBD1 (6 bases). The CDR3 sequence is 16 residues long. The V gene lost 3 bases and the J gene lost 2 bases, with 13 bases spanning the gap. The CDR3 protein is CASSFPPDRNTGELFF. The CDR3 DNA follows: TGTGCCAGCAGTTTTCCCCCGGACAGAAACACCGGGGAGCTGTTTTTT.

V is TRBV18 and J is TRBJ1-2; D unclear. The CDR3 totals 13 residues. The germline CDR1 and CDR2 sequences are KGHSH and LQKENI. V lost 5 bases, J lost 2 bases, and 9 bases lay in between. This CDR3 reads CASSSVSNYGYTF. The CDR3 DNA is TGTGCCAGCTCATCAGTTTCGAACTATGGCTACACCTTC. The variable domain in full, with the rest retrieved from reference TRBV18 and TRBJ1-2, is NAGVMQNPRHLVRRRGQEARLRCSPMKGHSHVYWYRQLPEEGLKFMVYLQKENIIDESGMPKERFSAEFPKEGPSILRIQQVVRGDSAAYFCASSSVSNYGYTFGSGTRLTVV.

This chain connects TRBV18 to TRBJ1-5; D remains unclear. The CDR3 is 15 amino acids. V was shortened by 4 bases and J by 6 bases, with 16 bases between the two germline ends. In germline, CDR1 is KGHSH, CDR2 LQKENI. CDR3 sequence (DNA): TGTGCCAGCTCACTCCCCCCATGGACCGGTCAGCCCCAGCATTTT. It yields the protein CASSLPPWTGQPQHF.

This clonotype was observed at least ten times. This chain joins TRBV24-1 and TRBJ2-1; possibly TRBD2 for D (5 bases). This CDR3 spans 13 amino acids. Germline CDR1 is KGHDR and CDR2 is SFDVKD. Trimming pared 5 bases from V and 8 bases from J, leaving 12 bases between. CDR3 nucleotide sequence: TGTGCCACCAGTGTCCCTCCGAGGGATGAGCAGTTCTTC. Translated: CATSVPPRDEQFF.

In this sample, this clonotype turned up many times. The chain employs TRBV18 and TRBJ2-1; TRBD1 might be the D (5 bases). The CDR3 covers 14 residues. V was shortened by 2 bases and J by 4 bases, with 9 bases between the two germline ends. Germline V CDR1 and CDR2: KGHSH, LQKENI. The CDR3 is CASSPAGPYNEQFF. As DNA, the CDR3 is TGTGCCAGCTCACCAGCAGGGCCTTACAATGAGCAGTTCTTC.

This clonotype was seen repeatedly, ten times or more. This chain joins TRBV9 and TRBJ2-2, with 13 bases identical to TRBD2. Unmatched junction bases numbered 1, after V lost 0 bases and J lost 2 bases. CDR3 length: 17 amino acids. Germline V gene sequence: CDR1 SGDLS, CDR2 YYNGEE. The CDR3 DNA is TGTGCCAGCAGCGTAGGACTAGCGGGGGGTAACACCGGGGAGCTGTTTTTT. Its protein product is CASSVGLAGGNTGELFF. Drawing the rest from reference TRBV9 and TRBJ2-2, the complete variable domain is DSGVTQTPKHLITATGQRVTLRCSPRSGDLSVYWYQQSLDQGLQFLIQYYNGEERAKGNILERFSAQQFPDLHSELNLSSLELGDSALYFCASSVGLAGGNTGELFFGEGSRLTVL.

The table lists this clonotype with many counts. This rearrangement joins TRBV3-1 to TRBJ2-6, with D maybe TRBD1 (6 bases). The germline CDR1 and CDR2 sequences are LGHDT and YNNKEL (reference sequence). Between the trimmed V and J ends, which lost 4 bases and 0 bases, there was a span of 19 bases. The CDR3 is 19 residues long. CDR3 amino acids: CASSPTLGAPDSGANVLTF. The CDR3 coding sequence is TGTGCCAGCAGCCCCACTTTGGGGGCCCCGGACTCTGGGGCCAACGTCCTGACTTTC. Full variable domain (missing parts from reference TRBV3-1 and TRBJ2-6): DTAVSQTPKYLVTQMGNDKSIKCEQNLGHDTMYWYKQDSKKFLKIMFSYNNKELIINETVPNRFSPKSPDKAHLNLHINSLELGDSAVYFCASSPTLGAPDSGANVLTFGAGSRLTVL.

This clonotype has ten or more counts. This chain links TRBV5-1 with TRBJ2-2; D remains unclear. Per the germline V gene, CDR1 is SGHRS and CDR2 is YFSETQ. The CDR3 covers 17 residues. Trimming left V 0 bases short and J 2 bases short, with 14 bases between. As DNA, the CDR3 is TGCGCCAGCAGCTTGGGGTCTGGAAGCCTTAACACCGGGGAGCTGTTTTTT. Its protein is CASSLGSGSLNTGELFF.

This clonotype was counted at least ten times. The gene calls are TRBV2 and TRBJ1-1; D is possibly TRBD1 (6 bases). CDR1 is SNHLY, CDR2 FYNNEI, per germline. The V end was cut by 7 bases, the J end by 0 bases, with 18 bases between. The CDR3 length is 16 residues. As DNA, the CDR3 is TGTGCCAGCACGCGCACCCCAGGGGCTATGAACACTGAAGCTTTCTTT. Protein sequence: CASTRTPGAMNTEAFF.

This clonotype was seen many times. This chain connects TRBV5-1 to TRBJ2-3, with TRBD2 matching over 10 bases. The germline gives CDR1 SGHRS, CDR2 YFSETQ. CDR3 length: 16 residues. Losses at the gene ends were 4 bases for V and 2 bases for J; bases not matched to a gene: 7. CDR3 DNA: TGCGCCAGCAGCCTTTCGGGACTAGCGATCACAGATACGCAGTATTTT. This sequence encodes CASSLSGLAITDTQYF. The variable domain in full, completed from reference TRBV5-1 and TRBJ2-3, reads KAGVTQTPRYLIKTRGQQVTLSCSPISGHRSVSWYQQTPGQGLQFLFEYFSETQRNKGNFPGRFSGRQFSNSRSEMNVSTLELGDSALYLCASSLSGLAITDTQYFGPGTRLTVL.

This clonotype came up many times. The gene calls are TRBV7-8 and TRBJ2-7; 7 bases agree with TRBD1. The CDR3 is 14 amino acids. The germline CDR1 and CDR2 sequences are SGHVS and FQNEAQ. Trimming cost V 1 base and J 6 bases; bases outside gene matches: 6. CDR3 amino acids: CASSLVFSGGEQYF. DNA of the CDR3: TGTGCCAGCAGCTTAGTATTTTCAGGGGGCGAGCAGTACTTC. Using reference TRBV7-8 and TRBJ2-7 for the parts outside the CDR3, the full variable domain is GAGVSQSPRYKVAKRGQDVALRCDPISGHVSLFWYQQALGQGPEFLTYFQNEAQLDKSGLPSDRFFAERPEGSVSTLKIQRTQQEDSAVYLCASSLVFSGGEQYFGPGTRLTVT.

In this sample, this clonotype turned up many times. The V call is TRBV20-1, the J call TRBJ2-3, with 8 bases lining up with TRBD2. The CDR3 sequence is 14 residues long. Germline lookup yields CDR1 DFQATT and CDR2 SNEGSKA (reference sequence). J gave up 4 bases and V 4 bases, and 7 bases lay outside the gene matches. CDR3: CSAMSRGGSDTQYF. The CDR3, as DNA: TGCAGTGCTATGAGCCGGGGGGGCTCAGATACGCAGTATTTT.

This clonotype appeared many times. CDR3 residues: CASSLRGTYEQYF. CDR3 coding DNA: TGCGCCAGCAGCTTGAGGGGAACCTACGAGCAGTACTTC. The gene calls are TRBV5-1 and TRBJ2-7, with a possible D match to TRBD1 (5 bases). The V and J ends lost 1 base and 2 bases respectively, with 7 bases between them. This CDR3 has 13 amino acids. Germline V lookup: CDR1 SGHRS, CDR2 YFSETQ.

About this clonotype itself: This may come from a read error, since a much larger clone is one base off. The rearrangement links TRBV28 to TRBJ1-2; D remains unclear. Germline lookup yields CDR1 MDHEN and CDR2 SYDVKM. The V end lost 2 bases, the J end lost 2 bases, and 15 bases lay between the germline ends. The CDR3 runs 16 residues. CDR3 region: CASSLNTPYLNYGYTF. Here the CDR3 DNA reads TGTGCCAGCAGTTTAAACACCCCGTACCTAAACTATGGCTACACCTTC.

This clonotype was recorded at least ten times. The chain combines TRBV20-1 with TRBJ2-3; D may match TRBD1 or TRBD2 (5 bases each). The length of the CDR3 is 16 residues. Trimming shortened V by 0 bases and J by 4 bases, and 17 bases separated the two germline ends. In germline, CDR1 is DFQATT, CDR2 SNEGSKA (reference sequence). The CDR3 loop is CSARDFDGANPDTQYF. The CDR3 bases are TGCAGTGCTAGAGATTTCGACGGGGCCAATCCAGATACGCAGTATTTT.

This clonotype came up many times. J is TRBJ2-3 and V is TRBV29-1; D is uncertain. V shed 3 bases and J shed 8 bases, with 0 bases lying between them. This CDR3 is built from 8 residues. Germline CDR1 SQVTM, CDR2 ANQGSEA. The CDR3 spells CSVDTQYF. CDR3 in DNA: TGCAGCGTTGATACGCAGTATTTT.

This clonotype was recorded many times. CDR3 in DNA: TGTGCCAGCACCAGTCGGAGGACTATTGGGAATAATCAGCCCCAGCATTTT. Protein sequence: CASTSRRTIGNNQPQHF. V and J are TRBV2 and TRBJ1-5; D remains unclear. Trimming stripped 7 bases from V and 4 bases from J, with 23 bases between. This CDR3 is built from 17 residues. From germline, CDR1 is SNHLY and CDR2 FYNNEI. The full variable domain, its missing parts supplied by reference TRBV2 and TRBJ1-5, is EPEVTQTPSHQVTQMGQEVILRCVPISNHLYFYWYRQILGQKVEFLVSFYNNEISEKSEIFDDQFSVERPDGSNFTLKIRSTKLEDSAMYFCASTSRRTIGNNQPQHFGDGTRLSIL.